Below are 12 T cell receptor beta chains sequenced from a single sample in a study of T-cell memory formation after mild COVID-19. TCRdb re-derived calls from the 5' RACE reads in MiXCR, one entry per CDR3 protein. The sample has 200,000 to 250,000 distinct CDR3 sequences; 7.5% to 10% are singletons. Sequenced sample: PBMCs or a T cell subset sorted from them (not recorded which). These receptors all come from a young man who had mild COVID-19 (a few samples of this study predate the infection). Cell type and time point are not known.

The sample holds many counts of this clonotype. The rearrangement links TRBV11-2 to TRBJ2-3; D remains ambiguous. V lost 3 bases and J lost 4, with 5 bases in between. Germline V CDR1 and CDR2: SGHAT, FQNNGV. The CDR3 has 12 residues. The CDR3 DNA sequence: TGTGCCAGCAGCTTTCTCGCAGATACGCAGTATTTT. Translation: CASSFLADTQYF. The whole variable domain, filled in from reference TRBV11-2 and TRBJ2-3, reads EAGVAQSPRYKIIEKRQSVAFWCNPISGHATLYWYQQILGQGPKLLIQFQNNGVVDDSQLPKDRFSAERLKGVDSTLKIQPAKLEDSAVYLCASSFLADTQYFGPGTRLTVL.

J is TRBJ1-3 and V is TRBV18; a weak D match, TRBD1 (5 bases). CDR1 is KGHSH and CDR2 is LQKENI in the germline V gene. The CDR3 runs 14 residues. Deletions cut 3 bases from V and 1 base from J, with 7 bases between. The CDR3 nucleotides are TGTGCCAGCTCACCGGACATTTCTGGAAACACCATATATTTT. Amino acids: CASSPDISGNTIYF.

This clonotype appeared a few times. The chain is built from TRBV20-1 and TRBJ1-2; D is unresolved. The CDR3 is made up of 12 amino acids. Germline V gene lookup returns CDR1 DFQATT and CDR2 SNEGSKA (reference sequence). Deletions cut 5 bases from V and 3 bases from J, with 10 bases between. CDR3 region: CSADTQDYGYTF. As DNA, the CDR3 is TGCAGTGCTGACACCCAGGACTATGGCTACACCTTC.

The chain uses TRBV20-1 and TRBJ1-1; TRBD1 is a possible D gene (6 bases). Germline CDR1 and CDR2: DFQATT and SNEGSKA (reference sequence). V lost 6 bases and J 0 bases, leaving 17 bases between the germline ends. The CDR3 spans 15 residues. CDR3: CSAVQGVGMNTEAFF. The CDR3 DNA reads TGCAGTGCAGTACAGGGTGTGGGCATGAACACTGAAGCTTTCTTT.

The chain has TRBV6-2 or TRBV6-3 and TRBJ2-2, with no clear D. The V and J ends lost 6 bases and 6 bases respectively, with 14 bases between them. CDR3 size: 14 residues. Germline V lookup: CDR1 MNHEY, CDR2 SVGEGT. In DNA form, the CDR3 reads TGTGCCAGCAGCTGGGGTCGGGTCTCCGGGGAGCTGTTTTTT. Its protein is CASSWGRVSGELFF.

This clonotype was observed a few times. The chain carries TRBV12-3 or TRBV12-4 and TRBJ1-4, with TRBD1 matching 8 bases. The length of the CDR3 is 14 residues. V dropped 1 base and J dropped 16; count of bases not matched to a gene: 11. The CDR3 reads CASSLEFPDRVTFF. CDR3 nucleotides: TGTGCCAGCAGTTTAGAATTCCCGGACAGGGTTACGTTTTTT.

The table lists this clonotype with a few counts. This chain uses TRBV7-3 with TRBJ2-5; D is unclear. The CDR3 has 14 amino acids. Germline loops: CDR1 SGHTA, CDR2 FQGTGA. V dropped 5 bases and J dropped 4 bases, with 14 bases sitting between them. The CDR3 protein is CASSPAGLSETQYF. The CDR3 region has the DNA TGTGCCAGCAGCCCCGCCGGGCTCTCAGAGACCCAGTACTTC.

This clonotype was seen a handful of times. The chain recombines TRBV15 with TRBJ2-3; 7 bases fit TRBD1. Trimming cost V 1 base and J 0 bases; bases outside gene matches: 4. This CDR3 contains 16 residues. Germline V gene lookup returns CDR1 LNHNV and CDR2 YYDKDF (reference sequence). CDR3 nucleotides: TGTGCCACCAGCAGAGGGACAGGCCTAAGCACAGATACGCAGTATTTT. It specifies CATSRGTGLSTDTQYF.

This clonotype was seen a few times. The J gene is TRBJ2-1, the V gene TRBV6-1; TRBD1 might be the D (5 bases). CDR1 is MNHNS and CDR2 is SASEGT in the germline V gene. V was pared by 3 bases and J by 8 bases, with 17 bases between. CDR3 size: 15 residues. The CDR3 sequence: CASSDTTVFRDEQFF. The CDR3 DNA follows: TGTGCCAGCAGTGATACGACAGTCTTTAGAGATGAGCAGTTCTTC.

This clonotype was seen more than once but under ten times. The chain uses TRBV30 and TRBJ1-3; unclear D gene. Germline assignment: CDR1 GTSNPN and CDR2 SVGIG (reference sequence). This CDR3 is 16 amino acids long. Trimming left V 1 base short and J 0 bases short, with 13 bases between. The CDR3 nucleotides read TGTGCCTGGAGTGGGAAGGCCGCGAACTCTGGAAACACCATATATTTT. This codes for CAWSGKAANSGNTIYF.

At least ten counts were recorded for this clonotype. The chain is built from TRBV3-1 and TRBJ1-1; D gene uncertain. The CDR3 has 13 residues. Per germline, CDR1 LGHDT and CDR2 YNNKEL (reference sequence). Trimming shortened V by 4 bases and J by 4 bases, and 10 bases separated the two germline ends. In DNA form, the CDR3 reads TGTGCCAGCAGCCCTTTGGTTGGCACTGAAGCTTTCTTT. The encoded protein is CASSPLVGTEAFF.

This clonotype was seen more than once but under ten times. V usage is TRBV5-1 and J usage is TRBJ2-7, with a possible D match to TRBD2 (5 bases). Trimming removed 7 bases at V and 5 bases at J, with 10 bases between. This CDR3 spans 11 amino acids. Germline V CDR1 and CDR2: SGHRS, YFSETQ. CDR3 coding DNA: TGCGCCAGCGCTAAGGAGGACGAGCAGTACTTC. It is translated as CASAKEDEQYF.